Given below is one TCR beta chain in context. Its specificity is unknown. The data were obtained in a study of Ad26.COV2.S vaccination and SARS-CoV-2 variants. Findings and caveats of the study: There was a possibility that the TCR breadth and depth analyses underestimated total T cell responses. Substantial response breadth was reportedly seen for spike-specific CD8+ and CD4+ T cells after vaccination.

Sequencing used immunoSEQ multiplex PCR; TCRdb keeps in-frame clones, though not all of them. This table has roughly 350,000 clones, approximately 90% appearing once. This sample's treatment: around 19 received Ad26.COV2.S at low or high dose, single or two shots; five or six received placebo; per-sample allocation not given. Sampling was done on day 63 after the first vaccine or placebo injection. The source material was peripheral blood, sampled in a trial of Ad26.COV2.S vaccine versus placebo. The clonotype originates from a person between 18 and 65 years old who received the Ad26.COV2.S COVID-19 vaccine or a placebo.

The CDR3 DNA reads TGTGCCAGTAGTATCGACAGACTGACCTATGGCTACACCTTC. This encodes CASSIDRLTYGYTF. The chain couples TRBV19 to TRBJ1-2, with a weak D call TRBD1 (5 bases). V was cut by 3 bases and J by 4 bases, with 12 bases left in between. Germline CDR1 and CDR2: LNHDA and SQIVND (reference sequence). The CDR3 is 14 residues long.